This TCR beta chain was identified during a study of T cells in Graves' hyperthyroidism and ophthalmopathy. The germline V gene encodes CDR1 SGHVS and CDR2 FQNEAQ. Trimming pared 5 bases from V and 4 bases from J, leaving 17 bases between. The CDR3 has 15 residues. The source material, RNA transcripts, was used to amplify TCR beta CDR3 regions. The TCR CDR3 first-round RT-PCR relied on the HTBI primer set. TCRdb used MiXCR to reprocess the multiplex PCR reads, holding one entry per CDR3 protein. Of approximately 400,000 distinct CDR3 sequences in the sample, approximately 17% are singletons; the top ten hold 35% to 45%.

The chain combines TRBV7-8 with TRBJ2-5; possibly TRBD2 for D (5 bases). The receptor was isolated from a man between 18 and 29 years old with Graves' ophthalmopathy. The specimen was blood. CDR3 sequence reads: CASSPSRGRSETQYF. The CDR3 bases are TGTGCCAGCAGCCCCTCCCGGGGAAGGTCAGAGACCCAGTACTTC.